This T cell receptor (beta chain) is from a study of shared clonotypes between healthy human individuals. Clones were sequenced by immunoSEQ multiplex PCR, and TCRdb holds only the in-frame ones, with some missing. The sample includes approximately 2.3 million clones, approximately 93% seen only once; the top ten take 0.3% to 0.4%. The germline V gene has CDR1 SNHLY and CDR2 FYNNEI. The V end lost 6 bases, the J end lost 4 bases, and 16 bases lay between the germline ends. This CDR3 contains 14 residues. The rearrangement links TRBV2 to TRBJ2-7; TRBD1 or TRBD2 may be the D gene (7 bases each). Sequencing was done on a sample of naive CD4+ T cells from PBMCs. Sample subset: CD45RA+ positively selected. This clonotype was obtained from a man younger than 35 in good health. Some clones in this sample may be carry-over from other donors' samples. The CDR3 loop is CASSSGRGGYEQYF. The CDR3 region has the DNA TGTGCCAGCAGCTCCGGCAGGGGGGGATACGAGCAGTACTTC.